Sequencing of this T cell receptor (beta chain) was carried out in a study of blood T cell repertoires in COVID-19. Study-wide context: Sites across the United States, Italy and Spain contributed samples from acute and convalescent COVID-19.

This CDR3 has 15 amino acids. The trim removed 7 bases at V and 1 base at J, leaving 9 bases unmatched. Germline V gene lookup returns CDR1 LNHDA and CDR2 SQIVND (reference sequence). TCRdb's copy holds only in-frame clones and misses some; the assay was immunoSEQ multiplex PCR. The repertoire consists of 20,000 or so clones, with roughly 88% occurring once and the leading ten covering approximately 12%. This clone was observed once. The chain links TRBV19 to TRBJ1-1; TRBD1 matches at 7 bases. The material sequenced was peripheral blood. The receptor was isolated from a woman older than 75 with active or convalescent COVID-19. CDR3 DNA: TGTGCCAGTATCAGGGGGTTCACTCGGAACACTGAAGCTTTCTTT. It translates to CASIRGFTRNTEAFF.